Sequencing of this T cell receptor (beta chain) was carried out in a study of Tregs in tolerant kidney transplant recipients. The repertoire was sequenced with immunoSEQ multiplex PCR; TCRdb's copy has only in-frame clones and lacks some. The table records roughly 46,000 clones, about 90% of them present only once. Comments on this clone: Its matching antigen is unknown.

Before regulatory T cell sorting, thawed PBMCs rested overnight at 37°C in 200 IU/ml IL-2. The J segment lost 2 bases and the V segment lost 3 bases, leaving 6 bases of the junction unmatched. The CDR3 has 16 amino acids. Germline CDR1 reads SGHNT; CDR2 reads YYREEE (reference sequence). Study-wide results and limits: Tregs expanded with activated donor B cells seemed most donor-specific.

The receptor's source is a human donor in good health. The sample comprised Tregs from blood. V and J are TRBV5-4 and TRBJ2-7, with 12 bases lining up with TRBD2. The CDR3 bases are TGTGCCAGCAGCTCAGGGACTAGCGGGTGGACCTACGAGCAGTACTTC. As protein: CASSSGTSGWTYEQYF.